Each of the 20 T cell receptor beta chains below was sequenced from the same sample in a study of response to subunit inactivated influenza vaccine. MiXCR was run by TCRdb on the RT-PCR reads, yielding one entry per CDR3 protein. In the table there are about 500,000 distinct CDR3 sequences, around 7.9% of which are singletons. The source was PBMCs from blood, collected about 23 months after vaccination. The receptors here all came from a man aged 45-69 years who received an inactivated influenza vaccine.

This clonotype came up a few times. The genes are TRBV25-1 and TRBJ2-7, with D uncertain. The length of the CDR3 is 13 residues. V was pared by 3 bases and J by 4 bases, with 10 bases between. Germline loops: CDR1 MGHDK, CDR2 SYGVNS. The CDR3 reads CASSEGRWYEQYF. CDR3 DNA: TGTGCCAGCAGTGAGGGCCGGTGGTACGAGCAGTACTTC.

This clonotype was detected many times. The chain joins TRBV28 to TRBJ2-1, with 9 bases lining up with TRBD2. V was clipped by 1 base and J by 9 bases; unmatched bases: 7. The germline gives CDR1 MDHEN, CDR2 SYDVKM. The CDR3 covers 15 residues. The CDR3 DNA reads as TGTGCCAGCAGTTTATTTGCGGGGGGGGGCGTTGAGCAGTTCTTC. Its protein is CASSLFAGGGVEQFF.

This rearrangement joins TRBV20-1 to TRBJ2-1; maybe TRBD2 (6 bases). Germline values: CDR1 DFQATT, CDR2 SNEGSKA (reference sequence). Deletions cut 3 bases from V and 0 bases from J, with 18 bases between. The CDR3 runs 17 residues. CDR3 DNA sequence: TGCAGTGCTAGTTCCCTAGCGTACTTGCGCTCCTACAATGAGCAGTTCTTC. Its translation: CSASSLAYLRSYNEQFF.

This clonotype was recorded many times. The V and J genes are TRBV6-2 or TRBV6-3 and TRBJ1-2; 10 bases line up with TRBD1. This CDR3 spans 16 amino acids. Germline V CDR1 and CDR2: MNHEY, SVGEGT. Germline trimming cut 2 bases from V and 3 bases from J; bases unmatched to any gene: 6. The CDR3 is CASSYPTGGSDYGYTF. DNA for the CDR3: TGTGCCAGCAGTTACCCGACAGGGGGCAGCGACTATGGCTACACCTTC.

This clonotype was seen ten or more times. V and J are TRBV12-3 or TRBV12-4 and TRBJ2-7; the D gene is possibly TRBD1 (6 bases). Trimming took off 4 bases at V and 0 bases at J, with 10 bases between the two ends. This CDR3 region has 14 residues. The CDR3 DNA sequence: TGTGCCAGCAGTTCCGGGACAAACTCCTACGAGCAGTACTTC. It translates to CASSSGTNSYEQYF.

This clonotype was picked up a small number of times. The chain has TRBV4-3 and TRBJ2-5, with TRBD2 identical over 10 bases. Trimming at V came to 1 base and at J to 5 bases, leaving 4 bases not matched to a gene. The CDR3 totals 15 residues. Germline values: CDR1 LGHNA, CDR2 YSLEER. The CDR3 DNA follows: TGCGCCAGCAGCCAAGTGGGGACTAGCGTTGAGACCCAGTACTTC. Its protein product is CASSQVGTSVETQYF.

V gene TRBV6-1 combines with J gene TRBJ2-3; the match to TRBD2 covers 12 bases. V was pared by 6 bases and J by 5 bases, with 3 bases of the junction left unmatched. From germline, CDR1 is MNHNS and CDR2 SASEGT. The CDR3 sequence is 14 residues long. The CDR3 DNA sequence: TGTGCCAGCAGCAGACTAGCGGGGGAAGATACGCAGTATTTT. This sequence encodes CASSRLAGEDTQYF.

This clonotype was detected a few times. This chain joins TRBV12-3 or TRBV12-4 and TRBJ2-7; unclear D gene. V lost 3 bases and J lost 1, with 7 bases in between. CDR3 size: 13 residues. CDR3 loop: CASSFRQSYEQYF. CDR3 DNA: TGTGCCAGCAGTTTTAGGCAGTCCTACGAGCAGTACTTC.

This clonotype occurred many times. V usage is TRBV5-1 and J usage is TRBJ2-1; D not certain. V was cut by 5 bases and J by 2 bases, with 8 bases left in between. This CDR3 is built from 13 residues. Germline CDR1 reads SGHRS; CDR2 reads YFSETQ. CDR3 amino acids: CASSGGAYNEQFF. CDR3 DNA sequence: TGCGCCAGCAGTGGTGGAGCCTACAATGAGCAGTTCTTC.

This clonotype has at least ten counts. The V call is TRBV7-8, the J call TRBJ1-4; TRBD1 agrees at 8 bases. This CDR3 is built from 17 residues. CDR1 and CDR2 (germline): SGHVS, FQNEAQ. Germline trimming cut 2 bases from V and 4 bases from J; bases unmatched to any gene: 9. DNA of the CDR3: TGTGCCAGCAGCTTATTCCTCGGACAGGGCAATAATGAAAAACTGTTTTTT. This codes for CASSLFLGQGNNEKLFF.

This clonotype has a handful of counts. The chain couples TRBV20-1 to TRBJ2-1; 9 bases are a match to TRBD2. Looked up from germline, CDR1 is DFQATT and CDR2 is SNEGSKA (reference sequence). The CDR3 length is 16 residues. The V and J ends lost 0 bases and 8 bases, in that order; junction bases with no gene match: 11. The CDR3 reads CSARDVPSGGIDEQFF. In nucleotides, the CDR3 is TGCAGTGCTAGAGATGTACCCAGCGGGGGGATAGATGAGCAGTTCTTC.

This clonotype was observed at least ten times. The V and J genes are TRBV24-1 and TRBJ2-1; TRBD1 might be the D (6 bases). The germline V gene encodes CDR1 KGHDR and CDR2 SFDVKD. Trimming cost V 5 bases and J 5 bases, with 9 bases left between them. The CDR3 spans 13 residues. The CDR3 DNA sequence: TGTGCCACCAGTGTTTCAGGGGACAATGAGCAGTTCTTC. This gives the protein CATSVSGDNEQFF.

This CDR3 reads CASSEYESGNTIYF. The CDR3 DNA follows: TGTGCCAGCAGCGAATACGAGTCAGGAAACACCATATATTTT. The rearrangement joins TRBV12-3 or TRBV12-4 to TRBJ1-3; D remains unclear. Between the trimmed V and J ends, which lost 6 bases and 4 bases, there was a span of 13 bases. This CDR3 is 14 amino acids long.

This clonotype has ten or more counts. The rearrangement links TRBV20-1 to TRBJ2-3, with 12 bases aligning to TRBD2. J lost 4 bases, V lost 2 bases, and 13 bases had no gene match. This CDR3 has 18 residues. Germline V CDR1 and CDR2: DFQATT, SNEGSKA (reference sequence). CDR3 bases: TGCAGTGCTAGAAAACCTAGCGGGGGGGTTTCTGTCGCAGATACGCAGTATTTT. The encoded protein is CSARKPSGGVSVADTQYF.

The V gene is TRBV24-1, the J gene TRBJ2-1, with TRBD1 matching over 9 bases. This CDR3 spans 14 amino acids. Germline assignment: CDR1 KGHDR and CDR2 SFDVKD. V shed 3 bases and J 9 bases; nucleotides not matched to a gene: 5. The DNA of the CDR3 is TGTGCCACCAGTGATCACAGGGGGCGGGGTGAGCAGTTCTTC. As protein: CATSDHRGRGEQFF.

This clonotype was seen many times. The V and J genes are TRBV2 and TRBJ2-2; no definite D call. The CDR3 length is 14 residues. The V gene lost 7 bases and the J gene lost 2 bases, with 11 bases spanning the gap. Germline CDR1 is SNHLY and CDR2 is FYNNEI. CDR3 residues: CASKAISNTGELFF. In nucleotides, the CDR3 is TGTGCCAGCAAGGCGATTAGTAACACCGGGGAGCTGTTTTTT.

This clonotype was observed at least ten times. The rearrangement uses TRBV29-1 and TRBJ2-1, with a possible D match to TRBD2 (6 bases). Germline V CDR1 and CDR2: SQVTM, ANQGSEA. This CDR3 is built from 13 residues. V shed 6 bases and J shed 0 bases, with 9 bases lying between them. The CDR3 nucleotides are TGCAGCGTCCGGGAGAGCTCCTACAATGAGCAGTTCTTC. It is translated as CSVRESSYNEQFF.

CDR3 loop: CSASKTGRNNSPLHF. The CDR3 bases are TGCAGTGCGTCGAAGACAGGGCGGAATAATTCACCCCTCCACTTT. The chain employs TRBV20-1 and TRBJ1-6, with 7 bases identical to TRBD1. V shed 6 bases and J 5 bases; nucleotides not matched to a gene: 10. Germline lookup yields CDR1 DFQATT and CDR2 SNEGSKA (reference sequence). The CDR3 is 15 residues long.

This clonotype was counted a few times. The J gene is TRBJ2-1, the V gene TRBV4-2; TRBD2 matches 7 bases. V was pared by 0 bases and J by 5 bases, with 4 bases of the junction left unmatched. The CDR3 has 15 amino acids. From germline, CDR1 is LGHNA and CDR2 YNFKEQ. This chain's CDR3 is CASSQEGGRNNEQFF. Here the CDR3 DNA reads TGTGCCAGCAGCCAAGAGGGCGGGAGAAACAATGAGCAGTTCTTC.

This clonotype has only a few counts. The chain links TRBV4-2 to TRBJ2-7; TRBD2 agrees at 8 bases. V was pared by 5 bases and J by 3 bases, with 9 bases of the junction left unmatched. Per germline, CDR1 LGHNA and CDR2 YNFKEQ. This CDR3 has 15 residues. CDR3 residues: CASSVMPGLVYEQYF. CDR3 in DNA: TGTGCCAGCAGCGTTATGCCGGGACTAGTCTACGAGCAGTACTTC.